This note documents a single TCR beta chain sequence. The record originates from a study of blood T cell repertoires in COVID-19. Whole-study context: T cells, B-cell-depleted T cells, or PBMCs provided the cDNA or gDNA that served as material.

TCRdb's table, derived via immunoSEQ multiplex PCR, lists solely in-frame clones and lacks some. Of some 400,000 clones in the sample, approximately 89% were seen once. The sample consisted of PBMCs or T cells enriched from blood (not recorded which). The sequence was obtained from a man aged 30 to 39 who had recovered from COVID-19.

The CDR3 here is CASSQMNTEAFF. DNA for the CDR3: TGTGCCAGCAGCCAGATGAACACTGAAGCTTTCTTT. The rearrangement links TRBV9 to TRBJ1-1; D remains ambiguous. Germline V gives CDR1 SGDLS, CDR2 YYNGEE. This CDR3 has 12 amino acids. V was pared by 4 bases and J by 0 bases, with 4 bases between.